Shown below are 5 T cell receptor beta chains from a single sample sequenced in a study of blood T cell repertoires in COVID-19. Some clones are missing from TCRdb's copy, which holds only in-frame ones; the method was immunoSEQ multiplex PCR. The profile covers 140,000 or so clones, with 82% appearing a single time and 3.5% to 5% taken by the ten largest. Sequencing used peripheral blood. The receptor set was obtained from an elderly woman with acute or convalescent COVID-19.

CDR3 sequence reads: CASSARDNYNEQFF. CDR3 coding DNA: TGTGCCAGTAGTGCGAGGGACAACTACAATGAGCAGTTCTTC. This chain links TRBV19 with TRBJ2-1; D might be TRBD1 (6 bases). Germline CDR1 is LNHDA and CDR2 is SQIVND (reference sequence). CDR3 length: 14 residues. V was trimmed by 5 bases and J by 3 bases, leaving 11 bases between them.

The chain is built from TRBV10-2 and TRBJ2-7; weak D call: TRBD1 (5 bases). V was cut by 2 bases and J by 4 bases, with 6 bases left in between. CDR3 length equals 12 residues. Germline CDR1 is WSHSY and CDR2 is SAAADI. The CDR3 coding sequence is TGCGCCAGCAGTGAGAGGGGTTACGAGCAGTACTTC. Translating gives CASSERGYEQYF.

The V gene is TRBV23-1, the J gene TRBJ2-7; a possible D gene is TRBD1 (5 bases). TRBV23-1 is treated as an ORF (open reading frame) with a function not yet certain. The CDR3 runs to 12 residues. Deletions cut 8 bases from V and 3 bases from J, with 11 bases between. The chain's CDR3 is CASVKGRYEQYF. As DNA, the CDR3 is TGCGCCAGCGTGAAGGGGCGCTACGAGCAGTACTTC.

This sequence joins TRBV15 and TRBJ2-3; 7 positions match TRBD1. The CDR3 sequence is 14 residues long. Germline-derived CDR1 and CDR2 are LNHNV and YYDKDF (reference sequence). V trimming: 6 bases; J trimming: 3 bases; junction bases outside the gene matches: 6. CDR3 bases: TGTGCCACCAGGGTGGGGACAGTGACAGATACGCAGTATTTT. Protein sequence: CATRVGTVTDTQYF.

CDR3: CSARPIYGYTF. DNA of the CDR3: TGCAGTGCTAGACCAATCTATGGCTACACCTTC. The rearrangement uses TRBV20-1 and TRBJ1-2; D not certain. V lost 2 bases and J lost 4, with 5 bases in between. Looked up from germline, CDR1 is DFQATT and CDR2 is SNEGSKA (reference sequence). CDR3 length: 11 residues.